This T cell receptor (beta chain) originates from a study of blood T cell repertoires in COVID-19. Study details: Researchers got acute and convalescent COVID-19 samples from the United States, Italy and Spain. Sources were T cells, B-cell-depleted T cells, or PBMCs; the material itself was cDNA or gDNA.

In the original processing: Amplified reference gene primers provided the basis for estimating nucleated cell counts. Repertoires were generated with immunoSEQ multiplex PCR, while TCRdb's copy carries only in-frame clones and drops some. That table supplies the V and J calls and clone size; D and trimming were determined from the DNA. In the table there are more than 200,000 clones, around 88% of which are singletons. CDR3 length: 12 residues. V dropped 6 bases and J dropped 6 bases, with 11 bases sitting between them. CDR1 and CDR2 (germline): SEHNR, FQNEAQ (reference sequence). Cohorts were assigned according to the clinical history that participants reported.

Sequencing was performed on PBMCs or T cells enriched from blood (not recorded which). This sequence joins TRBV7-9 and TRBJ1-1, with D tentatively TRBD1 (5 bases). The sequence came from a woman in her twenties or thirties who had recovered from COVID-19. The CDR3 DNA reads as TGTGCCAGCAGTCAATCAGGGTCTGAAGCTTTCTTT. Its translation is CASSQSGSEAFF.